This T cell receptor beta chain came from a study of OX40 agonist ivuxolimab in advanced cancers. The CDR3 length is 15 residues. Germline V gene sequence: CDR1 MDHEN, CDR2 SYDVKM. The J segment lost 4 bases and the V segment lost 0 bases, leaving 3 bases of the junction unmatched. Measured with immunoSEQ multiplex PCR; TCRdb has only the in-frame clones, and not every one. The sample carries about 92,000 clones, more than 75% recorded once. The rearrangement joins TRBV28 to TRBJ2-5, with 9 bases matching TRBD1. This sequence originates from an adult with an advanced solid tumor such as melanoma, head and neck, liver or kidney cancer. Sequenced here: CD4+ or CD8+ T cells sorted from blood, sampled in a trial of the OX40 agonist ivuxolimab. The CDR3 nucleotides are TGTGCCAGCAGTTTATGGGGACAGGGTGGAGAGACCCAGTACTTC. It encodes CASSLWGQGGETQYF. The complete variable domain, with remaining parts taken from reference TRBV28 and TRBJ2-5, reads DVKVTQSSRYLVKRTGEKVFLECVQDMDHENMFWYRQDPGLGLRLIYFSYDVKMKEKGDIPEGYSVSREKKERFSLILESASTNQTSMYLCASSLWGQGGETQYFGPGTRLLVL.